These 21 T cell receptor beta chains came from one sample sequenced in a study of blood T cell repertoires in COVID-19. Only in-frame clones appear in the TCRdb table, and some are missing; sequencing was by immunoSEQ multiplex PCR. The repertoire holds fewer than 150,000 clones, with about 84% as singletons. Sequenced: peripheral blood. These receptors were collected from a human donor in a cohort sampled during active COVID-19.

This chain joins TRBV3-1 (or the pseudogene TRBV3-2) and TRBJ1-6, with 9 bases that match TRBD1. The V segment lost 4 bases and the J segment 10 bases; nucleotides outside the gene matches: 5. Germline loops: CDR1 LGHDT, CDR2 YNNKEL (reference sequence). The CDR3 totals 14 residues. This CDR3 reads CASSPRTGASPLHF. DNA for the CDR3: TGTGCCAGCAGCCCAAGGACAGGGGCCTCACCCCTCCACTTT.

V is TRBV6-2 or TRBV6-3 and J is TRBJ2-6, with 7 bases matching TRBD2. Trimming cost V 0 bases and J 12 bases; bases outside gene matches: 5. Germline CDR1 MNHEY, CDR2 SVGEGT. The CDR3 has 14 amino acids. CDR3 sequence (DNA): TGTGCCAGCAGTTACTCGGGAGGGATCGGCGTCCTGACTTTC. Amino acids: CASSYSGGIGVLTF.

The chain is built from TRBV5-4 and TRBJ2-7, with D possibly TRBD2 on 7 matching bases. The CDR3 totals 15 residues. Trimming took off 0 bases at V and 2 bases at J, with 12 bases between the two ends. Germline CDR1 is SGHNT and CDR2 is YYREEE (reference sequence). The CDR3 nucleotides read TGTGCCAGCAGCTTGGGGCGGGGGCGGACCTACGAGCAGTACTTC. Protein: CASSLGRGRTYEQYF.

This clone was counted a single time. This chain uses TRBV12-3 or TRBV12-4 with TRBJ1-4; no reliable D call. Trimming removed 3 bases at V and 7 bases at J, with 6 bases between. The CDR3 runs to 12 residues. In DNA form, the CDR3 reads TGTGCCAGCAGTTTGCGGGGTGAAAAACTGTTTTTT. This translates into CASSLRGEKLFF.

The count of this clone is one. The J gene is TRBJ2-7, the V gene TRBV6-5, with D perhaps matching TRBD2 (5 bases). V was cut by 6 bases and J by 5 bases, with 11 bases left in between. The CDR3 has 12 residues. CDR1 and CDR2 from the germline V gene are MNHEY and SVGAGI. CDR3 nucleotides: TGTGCCAGCAGCGCTTTGGGAGACGAGCAGTACTTC. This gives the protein CASSALGDEQYF.

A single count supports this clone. The CDR3 sequence is CASSYSGKNQPQHF. CDR3 coding DNA: TGTGCCAGCAGTTACTCCGGGAAAAATCAGCCCCAGCATTTT. The chain uses TRBV6-2 or TRBV6-3 and TRBJ1-5; D not certain. The CDR3 contains 14 residues. V dropped 0 bases and J dropped 4 bases, with 7 bases sitting between them. Germline V gene data show CDR1 as MNHEY and CDR2 as SVGEGT.

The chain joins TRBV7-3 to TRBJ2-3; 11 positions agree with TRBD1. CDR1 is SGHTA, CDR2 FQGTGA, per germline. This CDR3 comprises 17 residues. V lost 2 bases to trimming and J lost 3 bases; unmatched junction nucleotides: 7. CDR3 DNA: TGTGCCAGCAGCTTATCCGGACAGGGGGCCAGGACAGATACGCAGTATTTT. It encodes CASSLSGQGARTDTQYF.

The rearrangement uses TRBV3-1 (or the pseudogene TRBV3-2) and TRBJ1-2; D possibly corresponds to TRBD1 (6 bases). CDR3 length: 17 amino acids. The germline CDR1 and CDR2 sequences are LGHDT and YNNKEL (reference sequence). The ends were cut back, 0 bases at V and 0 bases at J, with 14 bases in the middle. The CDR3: CASSQESGARANYGYTF. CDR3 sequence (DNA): TGTGCCAGCAGCCAAGAGTCAGGGGCGCGAGCTAACTATGGCTACACCTTC.

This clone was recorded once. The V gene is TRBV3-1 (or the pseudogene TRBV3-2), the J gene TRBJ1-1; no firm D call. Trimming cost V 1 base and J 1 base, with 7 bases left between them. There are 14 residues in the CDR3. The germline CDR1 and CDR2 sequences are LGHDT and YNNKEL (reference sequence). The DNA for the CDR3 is TGTGCCAGCAGCCAAGGGCAGGCGAACACTGAAGCTTTCTTT. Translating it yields CASSQGQANTEAFF.

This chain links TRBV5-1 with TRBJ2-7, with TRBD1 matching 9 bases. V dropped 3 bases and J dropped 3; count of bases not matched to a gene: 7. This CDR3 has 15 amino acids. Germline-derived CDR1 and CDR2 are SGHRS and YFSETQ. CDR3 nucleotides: TGCGCCAGCAGCTACTCCGGGACAGGGAACTACGAGCAGTACTTC. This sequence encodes CASSYSGTGNYEQYF.

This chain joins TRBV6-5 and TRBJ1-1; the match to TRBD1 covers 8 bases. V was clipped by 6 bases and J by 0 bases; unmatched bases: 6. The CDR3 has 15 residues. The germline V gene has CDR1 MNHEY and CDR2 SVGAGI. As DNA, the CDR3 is TGTGCCAGCAGCCCAAGACAGGGGATGAACACTGAAGCTTTCTTT. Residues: CASSPRQGMNTEAFF.

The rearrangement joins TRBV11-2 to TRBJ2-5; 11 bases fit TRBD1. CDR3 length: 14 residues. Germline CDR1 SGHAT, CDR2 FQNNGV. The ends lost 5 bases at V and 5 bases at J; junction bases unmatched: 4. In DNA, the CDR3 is TGTGCCAGCAGCCGGACAGGGGGCTGGGAGACCCAGTACTTC. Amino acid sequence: CASSRTGGWETQYF.

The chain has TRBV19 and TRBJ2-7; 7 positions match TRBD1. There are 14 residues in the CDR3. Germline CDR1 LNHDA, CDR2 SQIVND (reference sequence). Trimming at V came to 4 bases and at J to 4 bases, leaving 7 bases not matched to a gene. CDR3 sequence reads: CASSTLGQKYEQYF. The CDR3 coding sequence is TGTGCCAGTAGTACCTTGGGACAGAAATACGAGCAGTACTTC.

This CDR3 reads CASSLGSGPETQYF. The CDR3 region has the DNA TGCGCCAGCAGCTTGGGATCGGGTCCAGAGACCCAGTACTTC. V is TRBV5-1 and J is TRBJ2-5; D is ambiguous. The CDR3 consists of 14 residues. Trimming removed 0 bases at V and 4 bases at J, with 10 bases between. Per the germline V gene, CDR1 is SGHRS and CDR2 is YFSETQ.

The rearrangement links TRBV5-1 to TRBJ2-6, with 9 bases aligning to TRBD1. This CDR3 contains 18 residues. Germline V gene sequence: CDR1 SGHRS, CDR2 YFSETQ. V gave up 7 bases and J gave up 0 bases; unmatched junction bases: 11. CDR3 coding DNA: TGCGCCAGCCGACAACTGGACAGGGGCGGCTCTGGGGCCAACGTCCTGACTTTC. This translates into CASRQLDRGGSGANVLTF.

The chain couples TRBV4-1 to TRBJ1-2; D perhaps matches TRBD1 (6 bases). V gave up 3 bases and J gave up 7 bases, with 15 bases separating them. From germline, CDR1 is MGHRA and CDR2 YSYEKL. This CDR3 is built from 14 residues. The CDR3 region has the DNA TGCGCCAGCAGCCAGGGAACAGGGAAGGGTGGCTACACCTTC. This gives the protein CASSQGTGKGGYTF.

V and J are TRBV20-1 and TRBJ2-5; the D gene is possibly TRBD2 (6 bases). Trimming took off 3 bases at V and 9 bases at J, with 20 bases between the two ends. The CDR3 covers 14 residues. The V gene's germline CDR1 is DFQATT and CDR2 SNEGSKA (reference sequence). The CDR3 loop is CSASSRMGGLAQYF. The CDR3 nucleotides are TGCAGTGCTAGTTCGAGAATGGGGGGTTTGGCCCAGTACTTC.

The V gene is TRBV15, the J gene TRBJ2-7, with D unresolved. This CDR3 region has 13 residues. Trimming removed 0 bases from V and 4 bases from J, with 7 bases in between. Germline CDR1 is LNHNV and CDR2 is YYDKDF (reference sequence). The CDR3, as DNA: TGTGCCACCAGCAGAGATCTGACATACGAGCAGTACTTC. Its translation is CATSRDLTYEQYF.

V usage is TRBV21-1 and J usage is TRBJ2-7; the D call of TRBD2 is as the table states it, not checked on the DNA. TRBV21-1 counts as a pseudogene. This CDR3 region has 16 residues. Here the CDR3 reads CASSKFEGGYSYEQYF. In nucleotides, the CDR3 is TGTGCCAGCAGCAAATTTGAAGGCGGTTACTCCTACGAGCAGTACTTC.

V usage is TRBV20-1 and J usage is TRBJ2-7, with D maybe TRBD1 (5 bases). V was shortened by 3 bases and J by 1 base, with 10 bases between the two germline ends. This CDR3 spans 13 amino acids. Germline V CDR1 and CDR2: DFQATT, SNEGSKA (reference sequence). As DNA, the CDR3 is TGCAGTGCTAGTAGGGGCGTTTCCTACGAGCAGTACTTC. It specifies CSASRGVSYEQYF.

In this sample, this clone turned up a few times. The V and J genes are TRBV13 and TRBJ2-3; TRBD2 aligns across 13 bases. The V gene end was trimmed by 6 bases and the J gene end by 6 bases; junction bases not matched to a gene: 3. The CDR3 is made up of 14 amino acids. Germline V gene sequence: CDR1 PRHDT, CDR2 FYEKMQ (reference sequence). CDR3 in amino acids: CASRLAGGRDTQYF. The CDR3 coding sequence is TGTGCCAGCAGACTAGCGGGGGGGCGGGATACGCAGTATTTT.